Presented here are 17 T cell receptor beta chains from one specimen sequenced in a study of cytomegalovirus exposure and HLA in healthy donors. Both 60 Vbeta primers and 13 Jbeta primers went into the PCR. The table came from immunoSEQ multiplex PCR; TCRdb's copy has only in-frame clones and leaves some out. The sample has some 150,000 clones; 75% to 85% are singletons. Sequenced: PBMCs. Receptor source: a woman aged 40 to 50 in good health and CMV-seronegative.

V gene TRBV7-2 combines with J gene TRBJ1-5; D remains ambiguous. Germline V CDR1 and CDR2: SGHTA, FQGNSA. This CDR3 is built from 14 residues. V shed 1 base and J shed 3 bases, with 7 bases lying between them. CDR3 amino acids: CASSLVGTNQPQHF. CDR3 nucleotide sequence: TGTGCCAGCAGCTTAGTGGGCACCAATCAGCCCCAGCATTTT.

V is TRBV6-6 and J is TRBJ1-5, with D hard to call. CDR3 length: 14 amino acids. Per germline, CDR1 MNHNY and CDR2 SVGAGI (reference sequence). The V and J ends lost 7 bases and 0 bases respectively, with 10 bases between them. CDR3 nucleotides: TGTGCCAGCAAGAGGGTTTATAGCAATCAGCCCCAGCATTTT. Its protein product is CASKRVYSNQPQHF.

This chain links TRBV6-5 with TRBJ2-3, with D perhaps TRBD2 (6 bases). CDR1 is MNHEY, CDR2 SVGAGI, per germline. The CDR3 covers 15 residues. Between the trimmed V and J ends, which lost 8 bases and 6 bases, there was a span of 21 bases. CDR3 amino acids: CASCPMGGSSDTQYF. CDR3 nucleotides: TGTGCCAGCTGCCCTATGGGGGGATCGTCTGATACGCAGTATTTT.

The V call is TRBV11-2, the J call TRBJ2-5; D is ambiguous. V lost 0 bases, J lost 5 bases, and 13 bases lay in between. The CDR3 spans 15 residues. Looked up from germline, CDR1 is SGHAT and CDR2 is FQNNGV. The CDR3: CASSLDESQVETQYF. Here the CDR3 DNA reads TGTGCCAGCAGCTTAGATGAAAGCCAGGTTGAGACCCAGTACTTC.

The V gene is TRBV29-1, the J gene TRBJ1-2; 8 positions match TRBD1. With 3 bases clipped from V and 4 bases from J, the junction kept 10 bases outside the gene matches. CDR1 is SQVTM and CDR2 is ANQGSEA in the germline V gene. There are 15 residues in the CDR3. The CDR3 protein is CSVDGRQGPAYGYTF. The CDR3 DNA follows: TGCAGCGTTGATGGGCGACAGGGGCCCGCCTATGGCTACACCTTC.

This clone showed up just a few times. The rearrangement links TRBV21-1 to TRBJ2-1; the DNA was not used to check the table's D call, TRBD2. TRBV21-1 is flagged as a pseudogene. The CDR3 consists of 13 residues. CDR3 amino acids: CATIAGGNNEQFF. CDR3 nucleotides: TGTGCCACCATAGCGGGGGGTAACAATGAGCAGTTCTTC.

The J gene is TRBJ2-7, the V gene TRBV7-6; 9 nucleotides agree with TRBD1. J gave up 5 bases and V 4 bases, and 9 bases lay outside the gene matches. The CDR3 has 15 amino acids. Germline V CDR1 and CDR2: SGHVS, FNYEAQ. The CDR3 sequence is CASSSRDRDPNEQYF. The CDR3 DNA reads as TGTGCCAGCAGCTCCCGGGACAGGGATCCCAACGAGCAGTACTTC.

V is TRBV25-1 and J is TRBJ1-6, with a possible D match to TRBD1 (5 bases). V shed 3 bases and J shed 2 bases, with 8 bases lying between them. Germline assignment: CDR1 MGHDK and CDR2 SYGVNS. CDR3 size: 15 residues. CDR3 protein: CASSEQGAYNSPLHF. For the CDR3, the DNA is TGTGCCAGCAGTGAGCAGGGTGCCTATAATTCACCCCTCCACTTT. The full variable domain, its missing parts supplied by reference TRBV25-1 and TRBJ1-6, is EADIYQTPRYLVIGTGKKITLECSQTMGHDKMYWYQQDPGMELHLIHYSYGVNSTEKGDLSSESTVSRIRTEHFPLTLESARPSHTSQYLCASSEQGAYNSPLHFGNGTRLTVT.

The rearrangement uses TRBV10-3 and TRBJ2-1; TRBD1 aligns across 9 bases. Germline V gives CDR1 ENHRY, CDR2 SYGVKD. V dropped 4 bases and J dropped 5; count of bases not matched to a gene: 0. The length of the CDR3 is 13 residues. This CDR3 reads CAISGTGDNEQFF. CDR3 coding DNA: TGTGCCATCAGTGGGACAGGGGACAATGAGCAGTTCTTC.

The gene calls are TRBV4-2 and TRBJ2-7; 8 positions match TRBD1. The CDR3 loop spans 16 amino acids. The V gene end was trimmed by 2 bases and the J gene end by 4 bases; junction bases not matched to a gene: 10. Germline CDR1 and CDR2: LGHNA and YNFKEQ. This chain's CDR3 is CASSQLPGQAPYEQYF. CDR3 nucleotide sequence: TGTGCCAGCAGCCAACTACCGGGACAGGCCCCATACGAGCAGTACTTC.

The V call is TRBV7-9, the J call TRBJ1-2; D unclear. The V end was cut by 3 bases, the J end by 4 bases, with 6 bases between. Germline values: CDR1 SEHNR, CDR2 FQNEAQ (reference sequence). The CDR3 loop spans 12 amino acids. CDR3 residues: CASSFNSYGYTF. The CDR3 coding sequence is TGTGCCAGCAGCTTTAACAGCTATGGCTACACCTTC.

This clone was found a few times. Other nucleotide sequences from this sample produce the same CDR3. The chain joins TRBV19 to TRBJ1-6, with 10 nucleotides matching TRBD1. V was pared by 5 bases and J by 6 bases, with 1 base of the junction left unmatched. CDR1 and CDR2 from the germline V gene are LNHDA and SQIVND (reference sequence). The CDR3 loop spans 14 amino acids. As DNA, the CDR3 is TGTGCCAGTAGTCGGACAGGGGGTAATTCACCCCTCCACTTT. Residues: CASSRTGGNSPLHF. Full variable domain (remainder filled in from reference TRBV19 and TRBJ1-6): DGGITQSPKYLFRKEGQNVTLSCEQNLNHDAMYWYRQDPGQGLRLIYYSQIVNDFQKGDIAEGYSVSREKKESFPLTVTSAQKNPTAFYLCASSRTGGNSPLHFGNGTRLTVT.

The rearrangement uses TRBV21-1 and TRBJ2-7; the listed D gene, TRBD2, was not tested against the DNA. TRBV21-1 is listed as a pseudogene. The CDR3 runs to 15 residues. The CDR3 nucleotides read TGTGCCAGCAGCTTGACTAGCGGGGAGGACTACGAGCAGTACTTC. Translation: CASSLTSGEDYEQYF.

The V gene is TRBV29-1, the J gene TRBJ1-2, with D perhaps matching TRBD1 (6 bases). V shed 4 bases and J shed 2 bases, with 11 bases lying between them. CDR1 and CDR2 (germline): SQVTM, ANQGSEA. CDR3 length: 13 residues. CDR3: CSVGSGVNYGYTF. The DNA of the CDR3 is TGCAGCGTTGGCTCAGGGGTAAACTATGGCTACACCTTC.

The rearrangement uses TRBV7-8 and TRBJ2-7; no clear D. V lost 4 bases and J lost 0, with 10 bases in between. CDR3 size: 14 residues. The germline V gene encodes CDR1 SGHVS and CDR2 FQNEAQ. The CDR3 is CASSSGPSSYEQYF. The CDR3, as DNA: TGTGCCAGCAGCTCGGGTCCCAGCTCCTACGAGCAGTACTTC.

The count of this clone is one. This chain uses TRBV6-1 with TRBJ1-2; unclear D gene. In germline, CDR1 is MNHNS, CDR2 SASEGT. Trimming removed 0 bases at V and 5 bases at J, with 10 bases between. CDR3 length: 14 residues. The chain's CDR3 is CASSEAVAAYGYTF. The CDR3 nucleotides read TGTGCCAGCAGTGAAGCAGTGGCAGCGTATGGCTACACCTTC.

The chain joins TRBV7-9 to TRBJ2-3; 7 nucleotides agree with TRBD1. The J segment lost 0 bases and the V segment lost 1 base, leaving 7 bases of the junction unmatched. Germline loops: CDR1 SEHNR, CDR2 FQNEAQ (reference sequence). The CDR3 loop spans 17 amino acids. CDR3 sequence (DNA): TGTGCCAGCAGCTTAGGGGGACAGTCTACTAGCACAGATACGCAGTATTTT. It is translated as CASSLGGQSTSTDTQYF.